The present T cell receptor (beta chain) was sequenced within a study of T-cell reconstitution after alpha-beta-depleted transplantation in children (dated by TCRdb to about 2016). Regarding the study in general: Using TCR repertoire profiling, the study followed T-cell immune reconstitution in a quantitative way in children after TCRalphabeta/CD19-depleted allogeneic hematopoietic cell transplantation.

The treatment or condition label of this sample denotes: allogeneic hematopoietic cell transplantation with graft depleted of TCRalphabeta T cells and CD19 B cells. TCRalphabeta/CD19-depleted allogeneic hematopoietic cell grafts were given to the transplant recipients, all of whom were children. V is cut by 8 bases and J by 3 bases, and the space between the germline ends is 11 bases. CDR1 SEHNR and CDR2 FQNEAQ are derived from the germline V gene (reference sequence). CDR3 length: 12 amino acids, cysteine to phenylalanine. Solely the CDR3 DNA is kept, with 36 bases framed from the first base. What the authors observed across the whole study: Apparently early alphabetaT-cell count recovery about two months after transplant reportedly relied on only several hundred rapidly expanded clones derived from non-depleted graft cells. Over the following months the frequencies of hyperexpanded clones went down, and after one year T-cell counts and TCRbeta diversity were mostly credited to newly produced T cells. In some patients, the high TCRbeta diversity seen at day 60 was put down to recipient T cells and intrathymic progenitors that had survived conditioning.

With regard to this clonotype: Its antigen is still unknown. It has no much larger one-base neighbor in the sample; base qualities were not kept.

The library was produced with PCR. The run used an Illumina HiSeq 2500. Molecular barcoding was employed in the preparation of TCR libraries, with unique molecular identifiers being used to normalize TCRbeta repertoire quantification. The raw public data were reprocessed by TCRdb itself: fastp quality trimming at Q25, MiXCR clonotype calling, in-frame beta chains only. Rows are combined by CDR3 protein, so each entry shows the most common genes and DNA. The sample table holds about 470,000 distinct CDR3 sequences, of which 43% were seen once. Of the sample, under 30% falls within the top ten clones. Sequenced material: PBMCs, taken before TCRalphabeta/CD19-depleted stem cell transplant. The clonotype was recovered from a girl aged 2 to 9 with aplastic anemia, due to receive a stem cell transplant. The sequence links TRBV7-9 to TRBJ2-7; the D call is possibly TRBD1 or TRBD2, each sharing 5 bases. For the CDR3, the sequence is CASGDGRYEQYF. The nucleotides read TGTGCCAGCGGGGACGGCCGCTACGAGCAGTACTTC.